The 28 T cell receptor beta chains below all came from one sample that was sequenced in a study of B cell selection in AIRE deficiency. Conventional CD4 T cells were sorted as CD4+CD127+ cells. TCRdb's copy holds only in-frame clones and misses some; the assay was immunoSEQ multiplex PCR. The data contain tens of thousands of clones, around 97% of them singletons. Material for sequencing was conventional CD4+ T cells sorted from PBMCs. The receptors were sampled from a human donor with AIRE deficiency.

The V gene is TRBV9, the J gene TRBJ1-1; unclear D gene. The length of the CDR3 is 13 residues. CDR1 and CDR2 (germline): SGDLS, YYNGEE. V dropped 0 bases and J dropped 8 bases, with 11 bases sitting between them. The CDR3 DNA is TGTGCCAGCAGCGTAGTGGTCTACGGGGAAGCTTTCTTT. Protein sequence: CASSVVVYGEAFF. The full variable domain, rest sourced from reference TRBV9 and TRBJ1-1, is DSGVTQTPKHLITATGQRVTLRCSPRSGDLSVYWYQQSLDQGLQFLIQYYNGEERAKGNILERFSAQQFPDLHSELNLSSLELGDSALYFCASSVVVYGEAFFGQGTRLTVV.

The gene calls are TRBV28 and TRBJ2-7, with TRBD1 identical over 8 bases. Germline V CDR1 and CDR2: MDHEN, SYDVKM. V lost 1 base and J lost 5; bases outside the gene matches: 7. There are 15 residues in the CDR3. The CDR3 is CASSLLPQGADEQYF. As DNA, the CDR3 is TGTGCCAGCAGTTTATTACCCCAGGGGGCGGACGAGCAGTACTTC.

The chain is built from TRBV7-2 and TRBJ2-5; possibly TRBD2 for D (6 bases). The germline gives CDR1 SGHTA, CDR2 FQGNSA. Trimming cost V 8 bases and J 2 bases, with 12 bases left between them. The CDR3 has 13 amino acids. The CDR3 spells CASGGAGQETQYF. In DNA, the CDR3 is TGTGCCAGCGGCGGGGCGGGGCAAGAGACCCAGTACTTC.

V gene TRBV19 combines with J gene TRBJ1-1; TRBD1 matches 11 bases. The CDR3 runs to 13 residues. Germline CDR1 LNHDA, CDR2 SQIVND (reference sequence). The ends lost 6 bases at V and 4 bases at J; junction bases unmatched: 1. CDR3 DNA sequence: TGTGCCAGTAGAGGACAGGGGGCCACTGAAGCTTTCTTT. Translating it yields CASRGQGATEAFF.

The chain has TRBV6-1 and TRBJ1-3; maybe TRBD1 (5 bases). With 4 bases removed from V and 0 bases from J, the gap between germline ends came to 13 bases. The CDR3 length is 16 residues. The germline CDR1 and CDR2 sequences are MNHNS and SASEGT. The CDR3 nucleotides are TGTGCCAGCAGTGGAACCGGGACCAGCTCTGGAAACACCATATATTTT. Translating gives CASSGTGTSSGNTIYF.

The chain joins TRBV6-5 to TRBJ2-5; 12 bases fit TRBD2. CDR1 is MNHEY, CDR2 SVGAGI, per germline. V was pared by 1 base and J by 7 bases, with 7 bases of the junction left unmatched. The CDR3 is made up of 16 amino acids. CDR3 residues: CASSYFVTSGSGTQYF. The CDR3 bases are TGTGCCAGCAGTTACTTTGTGACTAGCGGGAGTGGGACCCAGTACTTC.

This clone was found once. The chain combines TRBV2 with TRBJ1-5; 7 bases line up with TRBD1. This CDR3 has 15 residues. V was clipped by 6 bases and J by 5 bases; unmatched bases: 10. Germline V gene sequence: CDR1 SNHLY, CDR2 FYNNEI. Here the CDR3 DNA reads TGTGCCAGCAGGGATAGGACAGGAATTTATCAGCCCCAGCATTTT. This sequence encodes CASRDRTGIYQPQHF.

The gene calls are TRBV9 and TRBJ1-1; D remains ambiguous. There are 13 residues in the CDR3. V was trimmed by 0 bases and J by 5 bases, leaving 8 bases between them. CDR1 and CDR2 from the germline V gene are SGDLS and YYNGEE. The CDR3 bases are TGTGCCAGCAGCGTAGAAGGGAATACTGAAGCTTTCTTT. This sequence encodes CASSVEGNTEAFF.

The chain combines TRBV6-5 with TRBJ2-3; D not resolved. This CDR3 is built from 13 residues. Trimming cost V 5 bases and J 4 bases, with 10 bases left between them. CDR1 is MNHEY and CDR2 is SVGAGI in the germline V gene. The CDR3 DNA reads TGTGCCAGCAGTCCTATGGTTGCAGATACGCAGTATTTT. It codes for CASSPMVADTQYF.

The chain recombines TRBV7-3 with TRBJ1-1; D gene uncertain. The CDR3 totals 15 residues. Germline V gene lookup returns CDR1 SGHTA and CDR2 FQGTGA. V lost 2 bases to trimming and J lost 5 bases, with 15 bases between them. The CDR3 sequence is CASSLGPGMGTEAFF. CDR3 nucleotides: TGTGCCAGCAGCTTAGGCCCGGGGATGGGGACTGAAGCTTTCTTT.

This rearrangement joins TRBV29-1 to TRBJ1-2; tentative D call: TRBD1 (6 bases). Trimming removed 4 bases at V and 3 bases at J, with 6 bases between. The V gene's germline CDR1 is SQVTM and CDR2 ANQGSEA. This CDR3 has 11 amino acids. The CDR3 DNA is TGCAGCGTTGGGACAGACTATGGCTACACCTTC. Its protein product is CSVGTDYGYTF.

Written as DNA, the CDR3 is TGTGCCAGCAGTTTTTGGGACAGACTGAACACTGAAGCTTTCTTT. Protein: CASSFWDRLNTEAFF. The chain uses TRBV27 and TRBJ1-1, with TRBD1 identical over 7 bases. The germline V gene encodes CDR1 MNHEY and CDR2 SMNVEV (reference sequence). The CDR3 runs 15 residues. Trimming removed 3 bases from V and 0 bases from J; junction bases left unmatched: 4.

The V and J genes are TRBV27 and TRBJ1-1; D remains ambiguous. The germline V gene encodes CDR1 MNHEY and CDR2 SMNVEV (reference sequence). The V and J ends lost 5 bases and 1 base respectively, with 11 bases between them. The CDR3 loop spans 14 amino acids. The CDR3: CASSRHGSNTEAFF. DNA for the CDR3: TGTGCCAGCAGTAGACACGGGTCGAACACTGAAGCTTTCTTT.

This clone has just one count. CDR3 sequence (DNA): TGCGCCAGCAGCAGCCTAGGGGAGACCCAGTACTTC. Protein product: CASSSLGETQYF. The chain links TRBV5-1 to TRBJ2-5; no clear D. Trimming stripped 4 bases from V and 5 bases from J, with 9 bases between. CDR1 and CDR2 from the germline V gene are SGHRS and YFSETQ. The CDR3 is made up of 12 amino acids.

This rearrangement joins TRBV10-3 to TRBJ2-2, with 9 bases matching TRBD1. This CDR3 is 13 amino acids long. Germline V CDR1 and CDR2: ENHRY, SYGVKD. Losses at the gene ends were 6 bases for V and 6 bases for J; bases not matched to a gene: 2. The CDR3 DNA sequence: TGTGCCATCAGGACAGGGGGGTCCGGGGAGCTGTTTTTT. Its protein product is CAIRTGGSGELFF.

The genes are TRBV28 and TRBJ1-5; D is unclear. V lost 5 bases and J 4 bases, leaving 9 bases between the germline ends. Looked up from germline, CDR1 is MDHEN and CDR2 is SYDVKM. There are 13 residues in the CDR3. The CDR3 loop reads CASSIIMNQPQHF. DNA for the CDR3: TGTGCCAGCAGTATCATCATGAATCAGCCCCAGCATTTT. The full variable domain, rest sourced from reference TRBV28 and TRBJ1-5, is DVKVTQSSRYLVKRTGEKVFLECVQDMDHENMFWYRQDPGLGLRLIYFSYDVKMKEKGDIPEGYSVSREKKERFSLILESASTNQTSMYLCASSIIMNQPQHFGDGTRLSIL.

The genes are TRBV5-6 and TRBJ1-3; D might be TRBD1 (5 bases). The CDR3 totals 14 residues. Germline V gene lookup returns CDR1 SGHDT and CDR2 YYEEEE. V lost 4 bases, J lost 8 bases, and 16 bases lay in between. The CDR3, as DNA: TGTGCCAGCAGCGCCAGGACAAATTGGGACACCATATATTTT. It specifies CASSARTNWDTIYF.

The chain combines TRBV28 with TRBJ1-2; a possible D gene is TRBD1 (5 bases). The V gene's germline CDR1 is MDHEN and CDR2 SYDVKM. V lost 9 bases, J lost 4 bases, and 15 bases lay in between. The CDR3 is 13 residues long. The CDR3 region has the DNA TGTGCCAGTGGGGGTATCAGGGTCTATGGCTACACCTTC. Translated: CASGGIRVYGYTF.

CDR3 coding DNA: TGTGCCAGCAGCTTAGGCCGTGGGCCAGCAATTGATGAGCAGTTCTTC. Protein sequence: CASSLGRGPAIDEQFF. The chain has TRBV7-3 and TRBJ2-1; D gene ambiguous. Germline CDR1 reads SGHTA; CDR2 reads FQGTGA. The V end lost 2 bases, the J end lost 8 bases, and 19 bases lay between the germline ends. The CDR3 loop spans 16 amino acids.

The V gene is TRBV19, the J gene TRBJ1-6; TRBD1 matches 7 bases. Germline-derived CDR1 and CDR2 are LNHDA and SQIVND (reference sequence). The CDR3 is 14 amino acids. J gave up 4 bases and V 7 bases, and 4 bases lay outside the gene matches. Here the CDR3 DNA reads TGTGCCAGTAAACCGGGACAGTATAATTCACCCCTCCACTTT. This gives the protein CASKPGQYNSPLHF.

V is TRBV29-1 and J is TRBJ2-4; no definite D call. Germline CDR1 and CDR2: SQVTM and ANQGSEA. V was pared by 3 bases and J by 4 bases, with 7 bases between. This CDR3 has 12 amino acids. CDR3 loop: CSVDLGKNIQYF. The CDR3 nucleotides read TGCAGCGTTGATCTAGGAAAAAACATTCAGTACTTC.

The chain combines TRBV19 with TRBJ2-7; TRBD2 aligns across 7 bases. Per germline, CDR1 LNHDA and CDR2 SQIVND (reference sequence). Trimming cost V 6 bases and J 5 bases; bases outside gene matches: 10. The CDR3 covers 14 residues. CDR3 sequence: CASRSGGSSHEQYF. The CDR3, as DNA: TGTGCCAGTAGGTCTGGCGGGAGCAGCCACGAGCAGTACTTC.

The chain employs TRBV7-2 and TRBJ2-7, with TRBD1 matching over 8 bases. The CDR3 spans 13 residues. Trimming removed 4 bases from V and 5 bases from J; junction bases left unmatched: 4. Germline V lookup: CDR1 SGHTA, CDR2 FQGNSA. The CDR3 region has the DNA TGTGCCAGCAGCTCCAACAGGGGGAACGAGCAGTACTTC. Protein product: CASSSNRGNEQYF. Using reference TRBV7-2 and TRBJ2-7 for the parts outside the CDR3, the full variable domain is GAGVSQSPSNKVTEKGKDVELRCDPISGHTALYWYRQSLGQGLEFLIYFQGNSAPDKSGLPSDRFSAERTGGSVSTLTIQRTQQEDSAVYLCASSSNRGNEQYFGPGTRLTVT.

The rearrangement joins TRBV18 to TRBJ2-1, with a tentative D call TRBD2 (6 bases). Germline CDR1 and CDR2: KGHSH and LQKENI. V gave up 4 bases and J gave up 2 bases, with 21 bases separating them. The CDR3 is made up of 18 amino acids. The CDR3 loop reads CASSRPPATPSAYNEQFF. The CDR3 region has the DNA TGTGCCAGCTCACGGCCCCCGGCGACCCCTAGCGCCTACAATGAGCAGTTCTTC.

The chain joins TRBV2 to TRBJ2-7; D gene uncertain. V was clipped by 11 bases and J by 5 bases, with 10 bases between them. This CDR3 spans 10 amino acids. Germline CDR1 and CDR2: SNHLY and FYNNEI. CDR3 DNA: TGTGCCGTCGGCCTTAACGAGCAGTACTTC. Protein sequence: CAVGLNEQYF.

The chain recombines TRBV6-1 with TRBJ2-6; weak D call: TRBD1 (6 bases). Germline V CDR1 and CDR2: MNHNS, SASEGT. The CDR3 totals 18 residues. V was pared by 2 bases and J by 1 base, with 15 bases between. DNA for the CDR3: TGTGCCAGCAGTGAACTCCCAGGGGATTCATCTGGGGCCAACGTCCTGACTTTC. Its translation is CASSELPGDSSGANVLTF.

This clone was observed a single time. The chain employs TRBV6-6 and TRBJ1-5; the match to TRBD1 covers 9 bases. With V trimmed by 2 bases and J by 3 bases, 5 bases remained unmatched. The V gene's germline CDR1 is MNHNY and CDR2 SVGAGI (reference sequence). This CDR3 is 16 amino acids long. The CDR3, as DNA: TGTGCCAGCAGTTACCTGGACAGGGGCCCCAATCAGCCCCAGCATTTT. Protein sequence: CASSYLDRGPNQPQHF.

The chain is built from TRBV11-3 and TRBJ1-1, with 7 bases aligning to TRBD1. The germline V gene encodes CDR1 SGHNT and CDR2 YENEEA. CDR3 length equals 14 residues. The trim removed 1 base at V and 5 bases at J, leaving 4 bases unmatched. The CDR3 region has the DNA TGTGCCAGCAGCTTAGCCCCACAGGGGACTGAAGCTTTCTTT. Translating it yields CASSLAPQGTEAFF.